These 21 T cell receptor beta chains came from one sample sequenced in a study of early T cells in non-severe SARS-CoV-2 infection. Via MiXCR, TCRdb re-called the 5' RACE reads, giving one row per CDR3 protein. The sample records 75,000 to 100,000 distinct CDR3 sequences, around 15% being singletons. Sample: whole blood. All receptors derive from an adult who was a healthcare worker with PCR-confirmed SARS-CoV-2 infection or an uninfected control (not recorded which).

The CDR3 nucleotides read TGTGCCAGCAGCCCGCGGGGACTTACCGTCTCCTACAATGAGCAGTTCTTC. This codes for CASSPRGLTVSYNEQFF. V is TRBV11-2 and J is TRBJ2-1; tentative D call: TRBD2 (6 bases). With 5 bases removed from V and 0 bases from J, the gap between germline ends came to 17 bases. The germline V gene encodes CDR1 SGHAT and CDR2 FQNNGV. CDR3 length: 17 amino acids.

This sequence joins TRBV6-5 and TRBJ1-2; D call uncertain. The germline V and J ends were trimmed by 2 bases and 6 bases, with 22 bases remaining between them. The CDR3 length is 17 residues. Germline CDR1 is MNHEY and CDR2 is SVGAGI. DNA for the CDR3: TGTGCCAGCAGTTACGGCAGCGCCCTACTGGAGGTCGATGGCTACACCTTC. Its translation is CASSYGSALLEVDGYTF.

The V gene is TRBV6-5, the J gene TRBJ1-1; TRBD1 agrees at 9 bases. The junction had 11 bases not matched to a gene; V was cut back by 4 bases and J by 11 bases. Germline-derived CDR1 and CDR2 are MNHEY and SVGAGI. This CDR3 region has 14 residues. The CDR3: CASSFGQGRARAFF. The CDR3 bases are TGTGCCAGCAGTTTCGGACAGGGGCGCGCCCGGGCTTTCTTT.

The chain joins TRBV7-3 to TRBJ1-3; D is undetermined. This CDR3 is built from 13 residues. Germline values: CDR1 SGHTA, CDR2 FQGTGA. The V end was cut by 5 bases, the J end by 3 bases, with 8 bases between. The CDR3 is CASSPTFGNTIYF. CDR3 DNA sequence: TGTGCCAGCAGCCCGACATTTGGAAACACCATATATTTT.

In its sample, this clonotype was seen a few times. V is TRBV18 and J is TRBJ2-3; D may be TRBD2 (7 bases). V was trimmed by 6 bases and J by 4 bases, leaving 17 bases between them. Germline CDR1 KGHSH, CDR2 LQKENI. The CDR3 loop spans 15 amino acids. CDR3 bases: TGTGCCAGCTCGCGGGGGCGGGGGCCCCCAGATACGCAGTATTTT. It encodes CASSRGRGPPDTQYF.

This clonotype was observed a few times. This chain connects TRBV11-1 to TRBJ2-5, with 10 bases fitting TRBD2. This CDR3 is 15 amino acids long. Germline V gene lookup returns CDR1 SGHAT and CDR2 FQDESV (reference sequence). V gave up 5 bases and J gave up 4 bases; unmatched junction bases: 7. As DNA, the CDR3 is TGTGCCAGCAGCCTCTACAGCGGGGGGGCAGAGACCCAGTACTTC. Protein: CASSLYSGGAETQYF.

This clonotype was counted a few times. The chain is built from TRBV2 and TRBJ2-6; D may be TRBD1 (6 bases). V dropped 7 bases and J dropped 0 bases, with 13 bases sitting between them. CDR1 is SNHLY and CDR2 is FYNNEI in the germline V gene. This CDR3 contains 16 residues. The CDR3 DNA reads as TGTGCCAGCAAACCGGGACACAGCTCTGGGGCCAACGTCCTGACTTTC. This sequence encodes CASKPGHSSGANVLTF.

CDR3 in DNA: TGTGCCAGCAGCTTACGGTTTGCATCCCTCCACTTT. This codes for CASSLRFASLHF. The V and J genes are TRBV5-6 and TRBJ1-6; D is unclear. V was trimmed by 2 bases and J by 14 bases, leaving 11 bases between them. The CDR3 is 12 amino acids. Germline V CDR1 and CDR2: SGHDT, YYEEEE.

The sample holds a few counts of this clonotype. This sequence joins TRBV5-1 and TRBJ2-2, with 8 bases matching TRBD1. The germline V gene encodes CDR1 SGHRS and CDR2 YFSETQ. V lost 3 bases and J lost 4; bases outside the gene matches: 8. CDR3 length: 16 residues. The CDR3 here is CASSSGGADFTGELFF. The CDR3 nucleotides are TGCGCCAGCAGCTCAGGGGGCGCTGATTTCACCGGGGAGCTGTTTTTT.

This chain uses TRBV6-6 with TRBJ1-1, with unresolved D. Per germline, CDR1 MNHNY and CDR2 SVGAGI (reference sequence). The CDR3 runs to 17 residues. Trimming took 2 bases from V and 3 from J, leaving 19 bases between them. This CDR3 is CASSYPNRPNRYTEAFF. Written as DNA, the CDR3 is TGTGCCAGCAGTTACCCTAATAGACCGAATAGGTACACTGAAGCTTTCTTT.

The chain uses TRBV6-1 and TRBJ2-3; TRBD2 aligns across 9 bases. V was pared by 2 bases and J by 5 bases, with 11 bases of the junction left unmatched. The CDR3 loop spans 17 amino acids. Germline V lookup: CDR1 MNHNS, CDR2 SASEGT. The CDR3 is CASSEPMGAGGGDTQYF. CDR3 in DNA: TGTGCCAGCAGTGAACCGATGGGAGCGGGGGGCGGAGATACGCAGTATTTT.

This clonotype was detected a few times. The chain is built from TRBV20-1 and TRBJ2-3; 15 nucleotides align to TRBD2. The CDR3 runs 16 residues. CDR1 DFQATT and CDR2 SNEGSKA come from the germline V gene (reference sequence). Trimming at V came to 0 bases and at J to 6 bases, leaving 4 bases not matched to a gene. In DNA, the CDR3 is TGCAGTGCTAGAGATAGGACTAGCGGGGGGGATGATACGCAGTATTTT. Translating it yields CSARDRTSGGDDTQYF.

This chain uses TRBV7-2 with TRBJ1-1; TRBD1 agrees at 7 bases. This CDR3 region has 13 residues. V shed 0 bases and J 8 bases; nucleotides not matched to a gene: 3. The V gene's germline CDR1 is SGHTA and CDR2 FQGNSA. The CDR3 sequence is CASSLARDREAFF. The CDR3 DNA is TGTGCCAGCAGCTTAGCGCGGGACAGAGAAGCTTTCTTT.

This clonotype was seen many times. The chain employs TRBV6-4 and TRBJ2-3; 12 nucleotides agree with TRBD2. CDR3 size: 15 residues. Per germline, CDR1 MRHNA and CDR2 SNTAGT. J gave up 3 bases and V 6 bases, and 4 bases lay outside the gene matches. DNA of the CDR3: TGTGCCAGCAGCCAACTAGCGGGGGGTACAGATACGCAGTATTTT. Translated: CASSQLAGGTDTQYF.

The rearrangement joins TRBV20-1 to TRBJ2-1; 13 bases line up with TRBD2. V shed 3 bases and J 1 base; nucleotides not matched to a gene: 3. The CDR3 spans 16 residues. Germline CDR1 is DFQATT and CDR2 is SNEGSKA (reference sequence). CDR3 coding DNA: TGCAGTGCTAGTGGACTAGCGGGGGAGTCCTACAATGAGCAGTTCTTC. Translated: CSASGLAGESYNEQFF.

In its sample, this clonotype was seen a few times. The gene calls are TRBV12-3 or TRBV12-4 and TRBJ1-6; D is possibly TRBD1 (6 bases). Trimming removed 5 bases at V and 8 bases at J, with 13 bases between. The CDR3 consists of 14 residues. The CDR3 DNA reads TGTGCCAGCAGTACCCGGGACAAATATTCACCCCTCCACTTT. Protein: CASSTRDKYSPLHF.

This clonotype was seen at least ten times. The chain is built from TRBV12-3 or TRBV12-4 and TRBJ1-3; D is uncertain. V was shortened by 3 bases and J by 0 bases, with 0 bases between the two germline ends. The CDR3 is made up of 12 amino acids. CDR3 sequence (DNA): TGTGCCAGCAGTTTCTCTGGAAACACCATATATTTT. Translated: CASSFSGNTIYF.

This clonotype was counted ten times or more. CDR3 coding DNA: TGTGCCAGCAGCCTCGCCGGGACACACTCCTACAATGAGCAGTTCTTC. The encoded protein is CASSLAGTHSYNEQFF. The chain links TRBV7-6 to TRBJ2-1, with TRBD1 as a possible D gene (6 bases). The CDR3 contains 16 residues. Trimming left V 5 bases short and J 0 bases short, with 14 bases between. The germline CDR1 and CDR2 sequences are SGHVS and FNYEAQ. The full variable domain, with the rest looked up from reference TRBV7-6 and TRBJ2-1, is GAGVSQSPRYKVTKRGQDVALRCDPISGHVSLYWYRQALGQGPEFLTYFNYEAQQDKSGLPNDRFSAERPEGSISTLTIQRTEQRDSAMYRCASSLAGTHSYNEQFFGPGTRLTVL.

This clonotype was picked up a small number of times. The V gene is TRBV27, the J gene TRBJ2-7; 8 nucleotides match TRBD1. V gave up 8 bases and J gave up 3 bases; unmatched junction bases: 3. Germline loops: CDR1 MNHEY, CDR2 SMNVEV (reference sequence). This CDR3 is built from 12 residues. The CDR3 nucleotides are TGTGCCAGCCGGGACAGGCACTACGAGCAGTACTTC. This gives the protein CASRDRHYEQYF.

The table lists this clonotype with a few counts. This sequence joins TRBV2 and TRBJ1-5; 10 bases agree with TRBD1. Germline CDR1 is SNHLY and CDR2 is FYNNEI. CDR3 length: 15 residues. Trimming cost V 4 bases and J 5 bases; bases outside gene matches: 5. The CDR3 DNA sequence: TGTGCCAGCAGTGGGACAGGGGGTATTGATCAGCCCCAGCATTTT. Amino acid sequence: CASSGTGGIDQPQHF.

The chain employs TRBV29-1 and TRBJ1-2, with 8 bases lining up with TRBD1. Germline V gene data show CDR1 as SQVTM and CDR2 as ANQGSEA. CDR3 size: 14 residues. V lost 7 bases to trimming and J lost 6 bases; unmatched junction nucleotides: 13. The CDR3 DNA is TGCAGCGCAACCCATACCGTGACAGGGGATGGCTACACCTTC. This codes for CSATHTVTGDGYTF.